Following are 18 T cell receptor beta chains from one sample sequenced in a study of blood T cells in healthy people across ages. It was with a sample-barcoded 5' primer and a J-beta primer mix that a second PCR of about 7 to 12 cycles was run. TCRdb ran MiXCR on the 5' RACE reads and lists one entry per CDR3 protein. There are roughly 680,000 distinct CDR3 sequences in the sample; about half occur only once, and roughly 31% lies in the top ten. The sample taken for sequencing was blood. The receptors come from a woman aged 55-70 years in good health.

The genes are TRBV12-3 or TRBV12-4 and TRBJ1-2; D is possibly TRBD1 (5 bases). Trimming took off 3 bases at V and 2 bases at J, with 31 bases between the two ends. This CDR3 comprises 21 residues. CDR3 sequence (DNA): TGTGCCAGCAGTTTGATACAACGGAGGGGTTTAAGTGTCGTTGGCAACTATGGCTACACCTTC. The encoded protein is CASSLIQRRGLSVVGNYGYTF.

This chain uses TRBV12-3 or TRBV12-4 with TRBJ2-1, with TRBD2 matching over 16 bases. The CDR3 covers 16 residues. Unmatched junction bases numbered 11, after V lost 10 bases and J lost 8 bases. CDR3: CATKAGGTSGRDEQFF. In DNA form, the CDR3 reads TGTGCCACTAAAGCAGGCGGGACTAGCGGGAGGGATGAGCAGTTCTTC.

This clonotype was detected only a few times. The rearrangement joins TRBV6-1 to TRBJ2-3, with TRBD1 identical over 8 bases. This CDR3 is 14 amino acids long. Trimming took 6 bases from V and 1 from J; bases not matched to a gene: 3. The germline V gene encodes CDR1 MNHNS and CDR2 SASEGT. CDR3 amino acids: CASRSGGGTDTQYF. Here the CDR3 DNA reads TGTGCCAGCAGATCAGGGGGCGGCACAGATACGCAGTATTTT.

The CDR3 loop is CASLLAGGSGELFF. In nucleotides, the CDR3 is TGTGCCAGCTTACTAGCGGGAGGGTCCGGGGAGCTGTTTTTT. The chain is built from TRBV12-3 or TRBV12-4 and TRBJ2-2, with 13 positions matching TRBD2. J was trimmed by 6 bases and V by 8 bases; bases with no gene match: 3. The CDR3 covers 14 residues.

This clonotype has only a few counts. V gene TRBV18 combines with J gene TRBJ1-1; TRBD1 agrees at 7 bases. This CDR3 region has 18 residues. The germline V gene has CDR1 KGHSH and CDR2 LQKENI. J gave up 3 bases and V 6 bases, and 19 bases lay outside the gene matches. The CDR3 DNA reads as TGTGCCAGCTCTCGCCGAGAACAGGGGCATCGGGGGGACACTGAAGCTTTCTTT. Translating it yields CASSRREQGHRGDTEAFF.

The chain employs TRBV6-2 or TRBV6-3 and TRBJ2-1, with TRBD2 matching over 12 bases. Germline CDR1 reads MNHEY; CDR2 reads SVGEGT. The CDR3 runs to 17 residues. Trimming took 0 bases from V and 9 from J; bases not matched to a gene: 9. The CDR3 region has the DNA TGTGCCAGCAGTTACTCCCCTAGCGGGAGGGCCTTTGGTGAGCAGTTCTTC. Translated: CASSYSPSGRAFGEQFF.

Only one count was recorded for this clonotype. The rearrangement joins TRBV5-1 to TRBJ2-2; TRBD1 matches 8 bases. Trimming at V came to 4 bases and at J to 5 bases, leaving 7 bases not matched to a gene. This CDR3 region has 15 residues. Germline loops: CDR1 SGHRS, CDR2 YFSETQ. The CDR3 DNA reads as TGCGCCAGCAGCCAAGGGACAGGAAAAACCGGGGAGCTGTTTTTT. This gives the protein CASSQGTGKTGELFF. The variable domain in full, completed from reference TRBV5-1 and TRBJ2-2, reads KAGVTQTPRYLIKTRGQQVTLSCSPISGHRSVSWYQQTPGQGLQFLFEYFSETQRNKGNFPGRFSGRQFSNSRSEMNVSTLELGDSALYLCASSQGTGKTGELFFGEGSRLTVL.

This chain joins TRBV7-8 and TRBJ2-1; 11 positions match TRBD1. V was pared by 5 bases and J by 5 bases, with 11 bases of the junction left unmatched. CDR3 length: 17 amino acids. CDR1 is SGHVS, CDR2 FQNEAQ, per germline. In nucleotides, the CDR3 is TGTGCCAGCAGCAACCGCCGGGACAGGGGGACCGACAATGAGCAGTTCTTC. It specifies CASSNRRDRGTDNEQFF.

This clonotype was counted a few times. The chain employs TRBV18 and TRBJ2-1; TRBD2 agrees at 9 bases. The CDR3 runs 15 residues. V lost 3 bases, J lost 5 bases, and 5 bases stayed unmatched. Germline lookup yields CDR1 KGHSH and CDR2 LQKENI. The CDR3 here is CASSPRTSADNEQFF. CDR3 in DNA: TGTGCCAGCTCACCCCGGACTAGCGCTGACAATGAGCAGTTCTTC.

The chain joins TRBV9 to TRBJ2-5; D is possibly TRBD1 (5 bases). Matching the DNA end better, TRBJ2-7 makes the J call doubtful. CDR1 SGDLS and CDR2 YYNGEE come from the germline V gene. This CDR3 comprises 13 residues. The CDR3 region is CASSVSQGDEQYF. The CDR3 DNA reads as TGTGCCAGCAGCGTGTCGCAGGGCGACGAGCAGTACTTC.

This clonotype was detected a few times. V is TRBV6-2 or TRBV6-3 and J is TRBJ2-1; D gene ambiguous. Germline V gene sequence: CDR1 MNHEY, CDR2 SVGEGT. V was trimmed by 5 bases and J by 2 bases, leaving 10 bases between them. The CDR3 totals 14 residues. CDR3 sequence reads: CASSIYYTYNEQFF. In DNA form, the CDR3 reads TGTGCCAGCAGTATTTACTATACCTACAATGAGCAGTTCTTC.

This clonotype was detected many times. V is TRBV2 and J is TRBJ1-2; 10 bases line up with TRBD1. V was clipped by 5 bases and J by 4 bases; unmatched bases: 10. Looked up from germline, CDR1 is SNHLY and CDR2 is FYNNEI. CDR3 length equals 16 residues. The CDR3 here is CASSFDRGLGIYGYTF. The CDR3, as DNA: TGTGCCAGCAGTTTCGACAGGGGGCTTGGGATCTATGGCTACACCTTC.

This clonotype was counted a few times. This chain joins TRBV7-9 and TRBJ2-7, with D unclear. The CDR3 extends over 13 amino acids. The germline gives CDR1 SEHNR, CDR2 FQNEAQ (reference sequence). V lost 5 bases and J lost 5, with 13 bases in between. In DNA form, the CDR3 reads TGTGCCAGCAGCCCGACTCCTCCCAACGAGCAGTACTTC. Translation gives CASSPTPPNEQYF.

The CDR3 DNA reads as TGTGCCACCGGAACCACCGAACAGCCCCAGCATTTT. Its protein is CATGTTEQPQHF. This chain joins TRBV6-2 or TRBV6-3 and TRBJ1-5; D unclear. The V gene lost 10 bases and the J gene lost 7 bases, with 14 bases spanning the gap. CDR3 length equals 12 residues. CDR1 is MNHEY, CDR2 SVGEGT, per germline.

The rearrangement links TRBV7-2 to TRBJ2-3, with 10 bases lining up with TRBD2. With V trimmed by 5 bases and J by 7 bases, 21 bases remained unmatched. The CDR3 is 19 amino acids. Germline CDR1 and CDR2: SGHTA and FQGNSA. CDR3 amino acids: CASSPVGRTSGSTMNTQYF. In nucleotides, the CDR3 is TGTGCCAGCAGCCCCGTGGGGCGGACTAGCGGTTCCACAATGAATACGCAGTATTTT.

The chain couples TRBV7-2 to TRBJ2-4, with 11 bases aligning to TRBD2. The CDR3 has 15 residues. Germline V CDR1 and CDR2: SGHTA, FQGNSA. V lost 3 bases and J lost 6; bases outside the gene matches: 4. The DNA of the CDR3 is TGTGCCAGCAGCTTTCCGGGACTAGCGGTAAACATTCAGTACTTC. Protein product: CASSFPGLAVNIQYF.

CDR3: CASSQDRFSTYEQYF. CDR3 DNA: TGCGCCAGCAGCCAAGATCGGTTCAGTACCTACGAGCAGTACTTC. The chain joins TRBV4-1 to TRBJ2-5; D is ambiguous. The better agreement between TRBJ2-7 and the DNA end casts doubt on the J call. The germline gives CDR1 MGHRA, CDR2 YSYEKL. The CDR3 sequence is 15 residues long.

For this clonotype: This could be a read error, since a much larger clone is one nucleotide away. The gene calls are TRBV4-3 and TRBJ2-1, with TRBD2 as a possible D gene (6 bases). Looked up from germline, CDR1 is LGHNA and CDR2 is YSLEER. V was clipped by 3 bases and J by 9 bases, with 27 bases between them. The CDR3 is 18 residues long. DNA of the CDR3: TGCGCCAGCAGCCAGGAAACCGGGACTTCGTATCGGTGGGTTGAGCAGTTCTTC. Its translation: CASSQETGTSYRWVEQFF.